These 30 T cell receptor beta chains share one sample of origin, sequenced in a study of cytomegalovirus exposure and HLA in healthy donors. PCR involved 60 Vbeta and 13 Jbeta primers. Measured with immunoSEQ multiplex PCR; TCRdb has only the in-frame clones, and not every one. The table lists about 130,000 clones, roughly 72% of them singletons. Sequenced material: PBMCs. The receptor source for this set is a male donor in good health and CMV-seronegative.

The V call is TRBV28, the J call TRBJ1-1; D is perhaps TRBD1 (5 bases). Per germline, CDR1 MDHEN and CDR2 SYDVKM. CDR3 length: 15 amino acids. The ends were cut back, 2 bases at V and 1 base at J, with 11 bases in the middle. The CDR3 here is CASSLEQGGNTEAFF. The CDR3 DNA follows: TGTGCCAGCAGTTTAGAGCAGGGAGGGAACACTGAAGCTTTCTTT.

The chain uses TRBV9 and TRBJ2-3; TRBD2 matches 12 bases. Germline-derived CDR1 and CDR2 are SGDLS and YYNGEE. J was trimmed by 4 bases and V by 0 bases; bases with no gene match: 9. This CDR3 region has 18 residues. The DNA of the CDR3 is TGTGCCAGCAGCGTAGAGGGGAGACTAGCGGGAGTGTCAGATACGCAGTATTTT. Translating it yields CASSVEGRLAGVSDTQYF.

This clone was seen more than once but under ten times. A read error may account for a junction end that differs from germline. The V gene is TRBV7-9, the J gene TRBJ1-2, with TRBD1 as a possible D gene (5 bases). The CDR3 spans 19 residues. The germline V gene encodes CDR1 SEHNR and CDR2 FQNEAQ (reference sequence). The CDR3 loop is CSSSSRRPGATEPNYGYTF. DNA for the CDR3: TGTTCCAGCAGCTCCCGCCGCCCGGGCGCGACAGAACCTAACTATGGCTACACCTTC.

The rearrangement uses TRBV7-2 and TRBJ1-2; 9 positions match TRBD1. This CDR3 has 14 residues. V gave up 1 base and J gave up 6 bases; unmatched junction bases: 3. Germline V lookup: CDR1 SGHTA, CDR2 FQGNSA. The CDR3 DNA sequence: TGTGCCAGCAGCTTAGGACAGGGGGGGAATGGCTACACCTTC. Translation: CASSLGQGGNGYTF. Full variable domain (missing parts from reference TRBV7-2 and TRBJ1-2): GAGVSQSPSNKVTEKGKDVELRCDPISGHTALYWYRQSLGQGLEFLIYFQGNSAPDKSGLPSDRFSAERTGGSVSTLTIQRTQQEDSAVYLCASSLGQGGNGYTFGSGTRLTVV.

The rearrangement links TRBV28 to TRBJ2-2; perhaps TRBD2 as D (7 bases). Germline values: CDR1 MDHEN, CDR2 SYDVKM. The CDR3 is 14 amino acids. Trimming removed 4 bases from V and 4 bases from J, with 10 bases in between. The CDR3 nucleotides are TGTGCCAGCAGTTCGGGGGGCGGCACCGGGGAGCTGTTTTTT. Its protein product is CASSSGGGTGELFF. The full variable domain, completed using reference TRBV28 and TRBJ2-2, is DVKVTQSSRYLVKRTGEKVFLECVQDMDHENMFWYRQDPGLGLRLIYFSYDVKMKEKGDIPEGYSVSREKKERFSLILESASTNQTSMYLCASSSGGGTGELFFGEGSRLTVL.

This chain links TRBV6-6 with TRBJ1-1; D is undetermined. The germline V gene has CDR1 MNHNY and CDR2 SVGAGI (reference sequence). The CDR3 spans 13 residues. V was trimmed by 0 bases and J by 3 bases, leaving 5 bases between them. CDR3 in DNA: TGTGCCAGCAGTTACTCGGAGGACACTGAAGCTTTCTTT. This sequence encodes CASSYSEDTEAFF.

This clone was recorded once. DNA for the CDR3: TGTGCCAGCAGCTTATATAGAATTGGACAGATGGGCTATGGCTACACCTTC. Translation: CASSLYRIGQMGYGYTF. The chain uses TRBV7-2 and TRBJ1-2, with D perhaps TRBD1 (6 bases). Germline assignment: CDR1 SGHTA and CDR2 FQGNSA. The length of the CDR3 is 17 residues. V shed 2 bases and J shed 4 bases, with 20 bases lying between them.

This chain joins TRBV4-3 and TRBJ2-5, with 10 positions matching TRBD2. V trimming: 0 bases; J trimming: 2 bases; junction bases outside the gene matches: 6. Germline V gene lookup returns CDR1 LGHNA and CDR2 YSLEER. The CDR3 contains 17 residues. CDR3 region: CASSQEPSGSGQETQYF. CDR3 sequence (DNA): TGCGCCAGCAGCCAAGAACCTAGCGGGAGCGGGCAAGAGACCCAGTACTTC.

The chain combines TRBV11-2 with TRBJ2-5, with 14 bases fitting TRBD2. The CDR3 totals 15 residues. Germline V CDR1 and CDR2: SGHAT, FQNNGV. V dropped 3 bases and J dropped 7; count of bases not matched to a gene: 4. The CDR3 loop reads CASSLDGLAGGTQYF. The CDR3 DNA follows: TGTGCCAGCAGCTTGGACGGACTAGCGGGGGGGACCCAGTACTTC.

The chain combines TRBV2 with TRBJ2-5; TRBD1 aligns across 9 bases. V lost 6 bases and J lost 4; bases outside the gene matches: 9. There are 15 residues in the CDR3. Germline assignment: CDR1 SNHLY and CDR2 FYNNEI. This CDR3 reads CASSLRPGQGETQYF. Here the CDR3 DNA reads TGTGCCAGCAGCTTGAGACCGGGACAGGGAGAGACCCAGTACTTC. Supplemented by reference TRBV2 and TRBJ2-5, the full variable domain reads EPEVTQTPSHQVTQMGQEVILRCVPISNHLYFYWYRQILGQKVEFLVSFYNNEISEKSEIFDDQFSVERPDGSNFTLKIRSTKLEDSAMYFCASSLRPGQGETQYFGPGTRLLVL.

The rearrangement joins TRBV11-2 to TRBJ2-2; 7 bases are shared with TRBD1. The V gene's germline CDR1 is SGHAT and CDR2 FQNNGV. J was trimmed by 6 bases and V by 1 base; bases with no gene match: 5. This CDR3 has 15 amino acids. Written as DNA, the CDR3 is TGTGCCAGCAGCTTAGGAGTAGGGGGCGCCGGGGAGCTGTTTTTT. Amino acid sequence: CASSLGVGGAGELFF.

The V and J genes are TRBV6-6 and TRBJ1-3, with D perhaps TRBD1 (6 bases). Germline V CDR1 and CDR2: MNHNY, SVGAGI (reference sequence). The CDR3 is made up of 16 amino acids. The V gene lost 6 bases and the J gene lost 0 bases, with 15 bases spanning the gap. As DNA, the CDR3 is TGTGCCAGCAGCCCCTTAGACAGGCGCTCTGGAAACACCATATATTTT. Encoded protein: CASSPLDRRSGNTIYF.

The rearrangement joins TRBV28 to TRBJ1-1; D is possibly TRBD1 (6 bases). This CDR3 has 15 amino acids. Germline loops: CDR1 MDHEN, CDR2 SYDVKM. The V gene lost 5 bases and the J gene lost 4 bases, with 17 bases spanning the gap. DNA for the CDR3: TGTGCCAGCAGTAAACCGACAGGAAACTGCACTGAAGCTTTCTTT. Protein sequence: CASSKPTGNCTEAFF.

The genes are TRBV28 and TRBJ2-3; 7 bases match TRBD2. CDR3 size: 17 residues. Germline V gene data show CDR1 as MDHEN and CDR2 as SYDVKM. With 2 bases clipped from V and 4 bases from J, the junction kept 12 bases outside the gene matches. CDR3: CASSLTLMSGKADTQYF. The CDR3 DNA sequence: TGTGCCAGCAGTTTAACCCTAATGAGCGGGAAAGCAGATACGCAGTATTTT.

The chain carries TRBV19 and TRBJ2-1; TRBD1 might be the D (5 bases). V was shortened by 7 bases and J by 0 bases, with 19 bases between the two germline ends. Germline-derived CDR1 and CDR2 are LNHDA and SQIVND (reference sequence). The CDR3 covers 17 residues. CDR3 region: CASTPWGRRSSYNEQFF. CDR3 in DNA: TGTGCCAGTACCCCCTGGGGCCGGCGGAGCTCCTACAATGAGCAGTTCTTC.

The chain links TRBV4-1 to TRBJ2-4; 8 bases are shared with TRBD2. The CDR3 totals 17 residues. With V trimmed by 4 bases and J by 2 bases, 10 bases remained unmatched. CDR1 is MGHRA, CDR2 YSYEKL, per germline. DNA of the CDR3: TGCGCCAGCAGCCGCTCACTAGCGGAAAACCCCAAAAACATTCAGTACTTC. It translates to CASSRSLAENPKNIQYF.

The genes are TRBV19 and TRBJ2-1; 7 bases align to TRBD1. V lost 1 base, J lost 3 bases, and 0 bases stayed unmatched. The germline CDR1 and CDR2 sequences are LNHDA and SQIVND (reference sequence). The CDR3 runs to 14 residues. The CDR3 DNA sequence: TGTGCCAGTAGTATAGGACAGGGCTACAATGAGCAGTTCTTC. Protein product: CASSIGQGYNEQFF.

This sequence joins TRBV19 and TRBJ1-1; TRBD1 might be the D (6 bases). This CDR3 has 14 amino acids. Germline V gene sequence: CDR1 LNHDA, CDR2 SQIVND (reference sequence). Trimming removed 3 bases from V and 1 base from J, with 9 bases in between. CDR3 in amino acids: CASSIETGNTEAFF. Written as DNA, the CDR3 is TGTGCCAGTAGTATCGAGACAGGGAACACTGAAGCTTTCTTT. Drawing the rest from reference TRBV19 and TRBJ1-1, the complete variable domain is DGGITQSPKYLFRKEGQNVTLSCEQNLNHDAMYWYRQDPGQGLRLIYYSQIVNDFQKGDIAEGYSVSREKKESFPLTVTSAQKNPTAFYLCASSIETGNTEAFFGQGTRLTVV.

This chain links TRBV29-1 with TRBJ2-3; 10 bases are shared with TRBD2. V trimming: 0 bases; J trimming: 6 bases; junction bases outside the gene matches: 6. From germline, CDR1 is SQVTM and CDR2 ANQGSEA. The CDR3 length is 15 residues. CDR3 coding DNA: TGCAGCGTTGAAGAAGACAGCGGGAGGGCGGATACGCAGTATTTT. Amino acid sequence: CSVEEDSGRADTQYF.

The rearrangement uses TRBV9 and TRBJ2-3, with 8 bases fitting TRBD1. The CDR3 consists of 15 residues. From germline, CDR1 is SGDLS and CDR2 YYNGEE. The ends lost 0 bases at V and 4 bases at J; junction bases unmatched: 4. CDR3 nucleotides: TGTGCCAGCAGCGTAGCAACAGGGGGTTCAGATACGCAGTATTTT. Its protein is CASSVATGGSDTQYF.

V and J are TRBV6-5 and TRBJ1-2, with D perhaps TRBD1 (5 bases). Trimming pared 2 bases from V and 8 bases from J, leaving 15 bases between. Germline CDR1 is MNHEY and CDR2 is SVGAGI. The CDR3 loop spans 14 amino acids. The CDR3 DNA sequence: TGTGCCAGCAGTTACGGGGCCAACTGGGGCGGCTACACCTTC. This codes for CASSYGANWGGYTF.

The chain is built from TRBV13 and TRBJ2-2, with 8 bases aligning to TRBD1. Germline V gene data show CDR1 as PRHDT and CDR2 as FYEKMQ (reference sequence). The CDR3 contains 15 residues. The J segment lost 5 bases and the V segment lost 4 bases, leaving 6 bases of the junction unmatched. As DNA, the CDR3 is TGTGCCAGCAGCTCCGGGACAGGAACTACCGGGGAGCTGTTTTTT. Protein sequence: CASSSGTGTTGELFF.

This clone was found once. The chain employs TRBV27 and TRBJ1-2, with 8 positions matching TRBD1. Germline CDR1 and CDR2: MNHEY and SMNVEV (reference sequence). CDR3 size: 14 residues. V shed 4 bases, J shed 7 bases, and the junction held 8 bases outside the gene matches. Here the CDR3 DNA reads TGTGCCAGCAGTTCAAACAGGGGGTTGGGTGGCTACACCTTC. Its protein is CASSSNRGLGGYTF.

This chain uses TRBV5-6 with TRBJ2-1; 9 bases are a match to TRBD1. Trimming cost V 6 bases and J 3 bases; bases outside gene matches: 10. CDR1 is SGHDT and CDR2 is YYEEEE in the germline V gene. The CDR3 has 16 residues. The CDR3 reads CASTSWGQGSYNEQFF. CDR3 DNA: TGTGCCAGCACCTCTTGGGGACAGGGAAGCTACAATGAGCAGTTCTTC. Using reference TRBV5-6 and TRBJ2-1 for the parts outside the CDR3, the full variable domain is DAGVTQSPTHLIKTRGQQVTLRCSPKSGHDTVSWYQQALGQGPQFIFQYYEEEERQRGNFPDRFSGHQFPNYSSELNVNALLLGDSALYLCASTSWGQGSYNEQFFGPGTRLTVL.

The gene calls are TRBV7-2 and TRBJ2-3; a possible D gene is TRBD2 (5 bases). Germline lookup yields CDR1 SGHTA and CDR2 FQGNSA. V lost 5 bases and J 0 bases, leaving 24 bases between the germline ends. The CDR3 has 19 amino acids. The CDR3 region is CASSPERGLVSASTDTQYF. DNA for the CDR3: TGTGCCAGCAGCCCGGAAAGAGGGTTGGTAAGCGCTAGCACAGATACGCAGTATTTT.

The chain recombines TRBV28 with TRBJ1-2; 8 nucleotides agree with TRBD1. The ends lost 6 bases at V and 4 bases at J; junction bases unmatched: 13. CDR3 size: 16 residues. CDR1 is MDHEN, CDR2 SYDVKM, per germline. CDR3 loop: CASRLRGQEGAYGYTF. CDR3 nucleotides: TGTGCCAGCAGATTACGGGGACAGGAAGGGGCCTATGGCTACACCTTC.

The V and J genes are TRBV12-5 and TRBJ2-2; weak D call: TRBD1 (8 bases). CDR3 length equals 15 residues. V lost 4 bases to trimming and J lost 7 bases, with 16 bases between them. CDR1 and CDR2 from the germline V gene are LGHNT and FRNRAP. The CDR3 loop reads CASGSLQGGNGELFF. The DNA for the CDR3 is TGTGCTAGTGGTTCCCTACAGGGGGGGAACGGGGAGCTGTTTTTT. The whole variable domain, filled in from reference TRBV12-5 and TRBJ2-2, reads DARVTQTPRHKVTEMGQEVTMRCQPILGHNTVFWYRQTMMQGLELLAYFRNRAPLDDSGMPKDRFSAEMPDATLATLKIQPSEPRDSAVYFCASGSLQGGNGELFFGEGSRLTVL.

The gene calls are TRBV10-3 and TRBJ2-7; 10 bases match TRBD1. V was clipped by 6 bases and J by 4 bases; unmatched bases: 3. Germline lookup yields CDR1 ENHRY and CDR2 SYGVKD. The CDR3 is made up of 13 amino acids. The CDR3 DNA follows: TGTGCCATCAGCACGGACAGGGGGTACGAGCAGTACTTC. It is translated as CAISTDRGYEQYF.

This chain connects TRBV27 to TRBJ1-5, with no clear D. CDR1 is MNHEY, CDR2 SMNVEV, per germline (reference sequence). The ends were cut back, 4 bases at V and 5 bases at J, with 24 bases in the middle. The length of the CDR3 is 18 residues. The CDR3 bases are TGTGCCAGCAGTTCCCTAACATTTCGAGGGATGGTAGATCAGCCCCAGCATTTT. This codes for CASSSLTFRGMVDQPQHF.

Written as DNA, the CDR3 is TGTGCCAGCAGCCCCCAGCGCTCCTCCTTGGGAAACACCATATATTTT. This translates into CASSPQRSSLGNTIYF. This chain links TRBV14 with TRBJ1-3, with D hard to call. In germline, CDR1 is SGHDN, CDR2 FVKESK. The length of the CDR3 is 16 residues. Trimming took 4 bases from V and 4 from J, leaving 17 bases between them. Based on the CDR3 plus reference TRBV14 and TRBJ1-3, the full variable domain is EAGVTQFPSHSVIEKGQTVTLRCDPISGHDNLYWYRRVMGKEIKFLLHFVKESKQDESGMPNNRFLAERTGGTYSTLKVQPAELEDSGVYFCASSPQRSSLGNTIYFGEGSWLTVV.